The rows below give T cell receptor beta chains drawn from one sample of a study of cytomegalovirus exposure and HLA in healthy donors. The repertoire was sequenced with immunoSEQ multiplex PCR; TCRdb's copy has only in-frame clones and lacks some. The sample shows 120,000 to 150,000 clones, roughly 79% of them seen only once. Sequencing input: PBMCs. The origin of the receptors is a woman between 35 and 50 years old in good health and CMV-seropositive. Each CDR3 is given with its conserved first and last residue. A D gene is named only where the DNA matches it firmly. Clone size is not always given. Where it is, it says once, few, many or a class for expanded clones.

TRBJ2-3 | TRBD1 | TRBV6-5 | . | TGTGCCAGCAGTTACGGGACAGGAGCCCGCACAGATACGCAGTATTTT | CASSYGTGARTDTQYF
TRBJ1-1 | . | TRBV6-1 | . | TGTGCCAGCAGGTCGACAGGAACGAACACTGAAGCTTTCTTT | CASRSTGTNTEAFF
TRBJ1-2 | . | TRBV27 | . | TGTGCCAGCACCCTCACGTCAGGGGCCGGGGGCTACACCTTC | CASTLTSGAGGYTF
TRBJ2-1 | TRBD2 | TRBV30 | few | TGTGCCTGGAGTGTAATAGCGGGGGGAAATGAGCAGTTCTTC | CAWSVIAGGNEQFF
TRBJ2-3 | . | TRBV5-6 | . | TGTGCCAGCAGCTTTGGAACTATAGGCGCAGATACGCAGTATTTT | CASSFGTIGADTQYF
TRBJ2-1 | TRBD2 | TRBV7-9 | . | TGTGCCAGCAGCTTAGCGGGGGGGGAATATGAGCAGTTCTTC | CASSLAGGEYEQFF
TRBJ2-1 | . | TRBV10-3 | . | TGTGCCATCAGTACTGCTAGTGGTGAGCAGTTCTTC | CAISTASGEQFF
TRBJ2-7 | TRBD1 | TRBV6-5 | . | TGTGCCAGCAGCCAACATGGACAGGGGAACGAGCAGTACTTC | CASSQHGQGNEQYF
TRBJ2-1 | TRBD2 | TRBV2 | . | TGTGCCAGCCACGGGGGGGGGCCCAGCTCCTACAATGAGCAGTTCTTC | CASHGGGPSSYNEQFF
TRBJ2-3 | TRBD2 | TRBV19 | . | TGTGCCAGTAACCCGGGGGGGGGCACAGATACGCAGTATTTT | CASNPGGGTDTQYF
TRBJ2-7 | TRBD2 | TRBV7-2 | . | TGTGCCAGCAGCTCTTATAGCGGGGCCTACGAGCAGTACTTC | CASSSYSGAYEQYF
TRBJ1-1 | . | TRBV13 | . | TGTGCCAGCAGCCCCGGGGGGGCGGACACTGAAGCTTTCTTT | CASSPGGADTEAFF
TRBJ2-7 | . | TRBV7-2 | . | TGTGCCAGCAGCTTAAGCCTGGGGACTGTTTTCTTC | CASSLSLGTVFF
TRBJ2-3 | . | TRBV6-5 | . | TGTGCCAGCAGTCGAGGGACTGCTGATACGCAGTATTTT | CASSRGTADTQYF
TRBJ1-2 | TRBD1 | TRBV9 | . | TGTGCCAGCAGCCCCCGTACAGGGGATGGCTACACCTTC | CASSPRTGDGYTF
TRBJ2-3 | . | TRBV19 | once | TGTGCCAGTAGTAACCGGGGTGGTACAGATACGCAGTATTTT | CASSNRGGTDTQYF
TRBJ2-5 | TRBD2 | TRBV5-4 | . | TGTGCCAGCAGCGGATCCCCGGGACTAGGATCAGAGACCCAGTACTTC | CASSGSPGLGSETQYF
TRBJ2-2 | . | TRBV6-1 | . | TGTGCCAGCAACCGGGTGGCCGGGGAGCTGTTTTTT | CASNRVAGELFF
TRBJ2-2 | TRBD1 | TRBV6-1 | . | TGTGCCAGCAGTGCGGGACAGGGGTTCGCCGGGGAGCTGTTTTTT | CASSAGQGFAGELFF
TRBJ1-2 | . | TRBV30 | . | TGTGCCTGGACCCACTCCAGGGCCGACTATGGCTACACCTTC | CAWTHSRADYGYTF
TRBJ2-1 | . | TRBV4-1 | . | TGCGCCAGCAGCCGGGAGGCGGCCCGCCTCGACAATGAGCAGTTCTTC | CASSREAARLDNEQFF
TRBJ2-6 | TRBD1 | TRBV5-4 | . | TGTGCCAGCAGCGGGACAGGGGGCCCTGGGGCCAACGTCCTGACTTTC | CASSGTGGPGANVLTF
TRBJ1-6 | . | TRBV5-4 | . | TGTGCCAGCAGCTTGGGAGGCTCCTATAATTCACCCCTCCACTTT | CASSLGGSYNSPLHF
TRBJ1-5 | . | TRBV2 | . | TGTGCCAGCAGGACAGGTTCCCATAGCAATCAGCCCCAGCATTTT | CASRTGSHSNQPQHF
TRBJ2-7 | TRBD1 | TRBV11-2 | once | TGTGCCAGCAGCTTAGGGACAGGGGGCTACGAGCAGTACTTC | CASSLGTGGYEQYF
TRBJ2-6 | TRBD1 | TRBV19 | few | TGTGCCAGTAGTATTTTACAGGGGGCCCGCTCTGGGGCCAACGTCCTGACTTTC | CASSILQGARSGANVLTF
TRBJ2-7 | TRBD1 | TRBV2 | . | TGTGCCAGCAGACCCACCGGACAGGGGAACCACGAGCAGTACTTC | CASRPTGQGNHEQYF
TRBJ1-6 | TRBD1 | TRBV9 | . | TGTGCCAGCAGCGTAGGAGGGGGCATAGGTTCACCCCTCCACTTT | CASSVGGGIGSPLHF
TRBJ2-7 | TRBD1 | TRBV5-1 | . | TGCGCCAGCACCCCGTGGACGAGGGGGCTGTCCGAGCAGTACTTC | CASTPWTRGLSEQYF
TRBJ1-1 | TRBD1 | TRBV9 | few | TGTGCCAGCAGCGAGACAGGGGGGGTTTACACTGAAGCTTTCTTT | CASSETGGVYTEAFF
TRBJ2-7 | TRBD1 | TRBV7-7 | few | TGTGCCAGCAGCTTAGGGACAGGGGGCTCCTACGAGCAGTACTTC | CASSLGTGGSYEQYF
TRBJ1-1 | . | TRBV2 | once | TGTGCCAGCAGTGTAGAGGTCACCAACACTGAAGCTTTCTTT | CASSVEVTNTEAFF
TRBJ2-2 | TRBD1 | TRBV10-3 | . | TGTGCCATCAGTGGGGACAGGGTTACCGGGGAGCTGTTTTTT | CAISGDRVTGELFF
TRBJ2-7 | . | TRBV6-1 | . | TGTGCCAGCATAGCCGAGGTCGGTTACGAGCAGTACTTC | CASIAEVGYEQYF
TRBJ2-1 | . | TRBV19 | few | TGTGCCAGTAGTATAGGCGGACATACCTACAATGAGCAGTTCTTC | CASSIGGHTYNEQFF
TRBJ1-1 | . | TRBV6-5 | . | TGTGCCAGCAGTGTAACGGTGTGGGCTTTCTTT | CASSVTVWAFF
TRBJ1-6 | . | TRBV25-1 | . | TGTGCCAGCAGTGAATATGGCGGGGATTCACCCCTCCACTTT | CASSEYGGDSPLHF
TRBJ2-3 | . | TRBV6-1 | . | TGTGCCAGCAGTGAAACGGGTAGCCCATCTAGCACAGATACGCAGTATTTT | CASSETGSPSSTDTQYF
TRBJ1-5 | . | TRBV19 | . | TGTGCCAGTAGTATAGACTGGGGGGGTACTCAGCCCCAGCATTTT | CASSIDWGGTQPQHF
TRBJ2-5 | . | TRBV6-5 | . | TGTGCCAGCAGTTACCCGAGAGGGACCCAGTACTTC | CASSYPRGTQYF
TRBJ2-5 | . | TRBV2 | . | TGTGCCAGCATTTCCGGGGGTGGTGGGGAGACCCAGTACTTC | CASISGGGGETQYF
TRBJ2-1 | TRBD2 | TRBV5-1 | . | TGCGCCAGCAACGAAGGGGCGGGGGGCCGGTACAATGAGCAGTTCTTC | CASNEGAGGRYNEQFF
TRBJ2-1 | . | TRBV5-1 | . | TGCGCCAGCAGCTTGAGCGGTCGGGTCAATGAGCAGTTCTTC | CASSLSGRVNEQFF
TRBJ2-3 | TRBD2 | TRBV6-4 | . | TGTGCCAGCAGTGACTCAGCGGGGGAGGGAGGCACGCAGTATTTT | CASSDSAGEGGTQYF
TRBJ1-2 | . | TRBV28 | . | TGTGCCACCAGAAACACAGCTAACTATGGCTACACCTTC | CATRNTANYGYTF
TRBJ1-2 | . | TRBV5-5 | . | TGTGCCAGCAGCCCGGGGCTGGGGGCTCGCTATGGCTACACCTTC | CASSPGLGARYGYTF
TRBJ1-2 | . | TRBV25-1 | . | TGTGCCAGCAGTGCACAGGTATCGGGTGGCTACACCTTC | CASSAQVSGGYTF
TRBJ2-3 | TRBD1 | TRBV5-4 | . | TGTGCCAGCAGCTTGGAGGGGGGACAGGCAGATACGCAGTATTTT | CASSLEGGQADTQYF
TRBJ1-2 | TRBD1 | TRBV6-5 | . | TGTGCCAGCAAGAAAGGGACAGGCTTTAACTATGGCTACACCTTC | CASKKGTGFNYGYTF
TRBJ1-1 | . | TRBV18 | . | TGTGCCAGCTCACCACCGGGGCGGATGAACACTGAAGCTTTCTTT | CASSPPGRMNTEAFF
TRBJ2-5 | . | TRBV19 | few | TGTGCCAGTAGTATTGGTAGTGAAAAGACCCAGTACTTC | CASSIGSEKTQYF
TRBJ2-3 | TRBD1 | TRBV6-1 | . | TGTGCCAGCAGTCCGGGACAGAGATACACAGATACGCAGTATTTT | CASSPGQRYTDTQYF
TRBJ1-1 | TRBD1 | TRBV7-9 | . | TGTGCCAGCAGCTCTACCCGGGACAGGGCAACGAGCACTGAAGCTTTCTTT | CASSSTRDRATSTEAFF
TRBJ1-1 | . | TRBV29-1 | . | TGCAGCGTTCGTACCGGGACATCTGAAGCTTTCTTT | CSVRTGTSEAFF
TRBJ2-5 | TRBD1 | TRBV5-7 | few | TGTGCCAGCAGCCCTCGGGACAGAGAAGAGACCCAGTACTTC | CASSPRDREETQYF
TRBJ2-1 | TRBD2 | TRBV5-4 | . | TGTGCCAGCAGCTGGGCCGGCAGGACTAGCGGGGGGTCCCTTAATGAGCAGTTCTTC | CASSWAGRTSGGSLNEQFF
TRBJ2-5 | TRBD1 | TRBV29-1 | . | TGCAGCGGCACCAGGACAGGGGTAGAGACCCAGTACTTC | CSGTRTGVETQYF
TRBJ1-5 | TRBD1 | TRBV19 | few | TGTGCCAGTAGTCTTGAACAGGGGGCGAATCAGCCCCAGCATTTT | CASSLEQGANQPQHF
TRBJ2-2 | TRBD1 | TRBV6-5 | . | TGTGCCAGCGGTTACTCCGACACAGGGGCCGGGGAGCTGTTTTTT | CASGYSDTGAGELFF
TRBJ2-1 | TRBD2 | TRBV11-2 | . | TGTGCCAGCAGCTTTGCGGGGGGGTCGAGCTCCTACAATGAGCAGTTCTTC | CASSFAGGSSSYNEQFF